Listed here is a single T cell receptor (beta chain). Its matching antigen is unknown. The source of the sample is a study of post-analysis software for immune sequencing data. Overall study: Disease trajectories encompassed relapsing-remitting, secondary progressive and progressive-relapsing multiple sclerosis.

Study outcomes and limitations: Five or six TRBV segments, TRBV5-6, TRBV5-1 and TRBV20-1 among them, were found more frequent in patients than controls. Relative to controls, patients with multiple sclerosis showed significantly lower normalized Chao1 diversity.

From germline, CDR1 is SQVTM and CDR2 ANQGSEA. The V gene lost 5 bases and the J gene lost 3 bases, with 19 bases spanning the gap. The CDR3 loop spans 15 amino acids. The authors incorporated unique molecular identifiers into the TCR beta cDNA libraries. T cells numbering about 0.85 to 11 million yielded roughly 0.5 million cDNA molecules. TCRdb independently ran MiXCR on the PCR reads; one entry per CDR3 protein. The profile shows 740,000 or so distinct CDR3 sequences, about 50% of them singletons. The chain recombines TRBV29-1 with TRBJ1-2; D is ambiguous. The sequencing sample was made of blood. This TCR came from a girl between 5 and 17 years old with multiple sclerosis. The CDR3 loop is CSVFGMTTRDYGYTF. CDR3 bases: TGCAGCGTTTTCGGTATGACCACGAGGGACTATGGCTACACCTTC.